This is a list of T cell receptor beta chains from one sample in a study of cytomegalovirus exposure and HLA in healthy donors. The table came from immunoSEQ multiplex PCR; TCRdb's copy has only in-frame clones and leaves some out. The sample yields 100,000 to 150,000 clones, about 84% seen once. Sequencing was done on a sample of PBMCs. Receptors originate from a man aged 18 to 35 in good health and CMV-seropositive. The conserved cysteine and the conserved F or W are not part of the CDR3 here.

j_call,v_call,cdr3_aa
TRBJ2-5,TRBV5-6,ASSLVQGSETQY
TRBJ1-2,TRBV4-3,ASSQDHVTGAGYT
TRBJ1-6,TRBV28,ASSRNSPLH
TRBJ2-7,TRBV7-8,ASSLYRAAYEQY
TRBJ1-2,TRBV5-4,ASSLGGQGLYGYT
TRBJ1-4,TRBV7-9,ASSLVPFRGDHEKLF
TRBJ2-1,TRBV5-4,ASSFSGVSFNEQF
TRBJ2-1,TRBV5-6,ASSLNLQGFLDEQF
TRBJ1-2,TRBV18,ASSGDRANGYT
TRBJ2-5,TRBV5-1,ASSDGTSGQQETQY
TRBJ2-7,TRBV7-9,SSSPSGQGGSYEQY
TRBJ2-5,TRBV30,AWSLGSQETQY
TRBJ1-1,TRBV13,ASSLEYGEAF
TRBJ1-1,TRBV7-8,ASSLGTGENTEAF
TRBJ2-2,TRBV5-4,ASSLDHGSQRRGELF
TRBJ2-1,TRBV10-3,AISERTGSAQF
TRBJ1-5,TRBV4-3,ASSQEPGRNQPQH
TRBJ2-3,TRBV7-8,ASSAELAGGGISPADTQY
TRBJ2-5,TRBV10-3,AISGSKGDEETQY
TRBJ1-5,TRBV30,AWSVVLRHQPQH
TRBJ2-7,TRBV11-2,ASSPSRGPYEQY
TRBJ2-1,TRBV5-1,ASSYSVWVGENNEQF
TRBJ1-6,TRBV18,ASSPGGNSPLH
TRBJ2-3,TRBV30,AWSVEGLLGDTQY
TRBJ1-1,TRBV10-2,ASSSFQGMNTEAF
TRBJ2-1,TRBV9,ASSPAGSYNEQF